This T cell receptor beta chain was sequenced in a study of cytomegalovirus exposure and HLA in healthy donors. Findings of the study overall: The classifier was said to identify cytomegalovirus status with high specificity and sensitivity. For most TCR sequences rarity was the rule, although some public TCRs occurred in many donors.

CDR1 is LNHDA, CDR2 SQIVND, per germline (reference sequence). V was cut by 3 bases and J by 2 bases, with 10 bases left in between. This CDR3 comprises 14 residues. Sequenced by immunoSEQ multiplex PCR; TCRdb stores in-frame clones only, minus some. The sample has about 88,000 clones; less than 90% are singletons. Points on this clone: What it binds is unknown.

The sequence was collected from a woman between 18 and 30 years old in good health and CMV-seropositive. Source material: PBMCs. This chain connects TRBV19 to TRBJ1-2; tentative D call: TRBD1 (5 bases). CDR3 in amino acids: CASSISRANYGYTF. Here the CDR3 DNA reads TGTGCCAGTAGTATTAGCAGGGCAAACTATGGCTACACCTTC.